This T cell receptor beta chain was obtained from a study of blood T cell repertoires in COVID-19. About the study: Sites across the United States, Italy and Spain contributed samples from acute and convalescent COVID-19.

The CDR3 runs 13 residues. Trimming removed 2 bases at V and 3 bases at J, with 7 bases between. Germline V gene lookup returns CDR1 MDHEN and CDR2 SYDVKM. Using immunoSEQ multiplex PCR, the repertoire was profiled, and TCRdb retains in-frame clones only, with some absent. The table lists some 120,000 clones, 71% of them singletons, with approximately 0.86% in the top ten. Sequences were obtained from peripheral blood. This chain links TRBV28 with TRBJ1-2; no firm D call. The receptor's source is a human donor with acute or convalescent COVID-19. The donor label of this sample is uncertain. CDR3 in amino acids: CASSLGQYYGYTF. The CDR3 nucleotides are TGTGCCAGCAGTTTAGGGCAGTACTATGGCTACACCTTC.